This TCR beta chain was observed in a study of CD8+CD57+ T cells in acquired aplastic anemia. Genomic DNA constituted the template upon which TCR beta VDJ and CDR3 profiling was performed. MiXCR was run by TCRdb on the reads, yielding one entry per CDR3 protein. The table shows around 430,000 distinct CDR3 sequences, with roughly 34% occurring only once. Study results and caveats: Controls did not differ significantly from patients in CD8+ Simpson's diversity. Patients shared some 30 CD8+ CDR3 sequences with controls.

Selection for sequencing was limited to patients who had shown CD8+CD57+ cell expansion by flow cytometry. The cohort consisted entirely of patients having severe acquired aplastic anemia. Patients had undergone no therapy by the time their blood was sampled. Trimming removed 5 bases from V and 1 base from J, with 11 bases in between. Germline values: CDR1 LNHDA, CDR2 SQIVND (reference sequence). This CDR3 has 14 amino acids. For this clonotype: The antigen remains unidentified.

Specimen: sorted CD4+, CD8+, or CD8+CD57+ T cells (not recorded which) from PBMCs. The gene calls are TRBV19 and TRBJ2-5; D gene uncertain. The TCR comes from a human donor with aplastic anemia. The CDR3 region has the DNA TGTGCCAGTAGTCCCCGGCACCCCCAAGAGACCCAGTACTTC. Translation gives CASSPRHPQETQYF.